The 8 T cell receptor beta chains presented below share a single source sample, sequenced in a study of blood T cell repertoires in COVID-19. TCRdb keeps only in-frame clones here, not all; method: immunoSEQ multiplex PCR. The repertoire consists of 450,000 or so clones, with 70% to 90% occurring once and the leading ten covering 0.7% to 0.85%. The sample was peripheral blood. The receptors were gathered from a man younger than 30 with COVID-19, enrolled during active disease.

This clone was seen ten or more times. The CDR3 nucleotides read TGTGCCAGCAGCGCCTTGACAACAACCTACGAGCAGTACTTC. Its protein product is CASSALTTTYEQYF. The chain employs TRBV7-9 and TRBJ2-7; unclear D gene. The CDR3 extends over 14 amino acids. CDR1 is SEHNR, CDR2 FQNEAQ, per germline (reference sequence). V was pared by 5 bases and J by 2 bases, with 13 bases between. The full variable domain, rest sourced from reference TRBV7-9 and TRBJ2-7, is DTGVSQNPRHKITKRGQNVTFRCDPISEHNRLYWYRQTLGQGPEFLTYFQNEAQLEKSRLLSDRFSAERPKGSFSTLEIQRTEQGDSAMYLCASSALTTTYEQYFGPGTRLTVT.

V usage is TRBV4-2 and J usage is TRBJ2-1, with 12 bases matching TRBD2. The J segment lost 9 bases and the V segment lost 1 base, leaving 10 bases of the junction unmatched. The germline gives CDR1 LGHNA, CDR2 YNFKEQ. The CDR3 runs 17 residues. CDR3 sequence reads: CASSQATSGSAGGEQFF. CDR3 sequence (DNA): TGTGCCAGCAGCCAAGCGACTAGCGGGAGCGCCGGGGGTGAGCAGTTCTTC.

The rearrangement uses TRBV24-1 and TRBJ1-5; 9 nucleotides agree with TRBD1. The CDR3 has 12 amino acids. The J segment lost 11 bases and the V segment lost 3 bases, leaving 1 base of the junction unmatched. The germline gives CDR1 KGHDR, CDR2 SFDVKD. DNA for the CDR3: TGTGCCACCAGTGATAGGACAGGGGCCCAGCATTTT. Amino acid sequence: CATSDRTGAQHF.

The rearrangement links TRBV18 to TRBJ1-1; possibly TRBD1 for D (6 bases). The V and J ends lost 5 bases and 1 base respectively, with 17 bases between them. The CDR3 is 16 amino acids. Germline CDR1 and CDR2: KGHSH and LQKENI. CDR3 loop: CASSTLTGRRNTEAFF. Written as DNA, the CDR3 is TGTGCCAGCTCAACCCTGACAGGCAGGAGGAACACTGAAGCTTTCTTT. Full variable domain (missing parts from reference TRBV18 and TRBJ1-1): NAGVMQNPRHLVRRRGQEARLRCSPMKGHSHVYWYRQLPEEGLKFMVYLQKENIIDESGMPKERFSAEFPKEGPSILRIQQVVRGDSAAYFCASSTLTGRRNTEAFFGQGTRLTVV.

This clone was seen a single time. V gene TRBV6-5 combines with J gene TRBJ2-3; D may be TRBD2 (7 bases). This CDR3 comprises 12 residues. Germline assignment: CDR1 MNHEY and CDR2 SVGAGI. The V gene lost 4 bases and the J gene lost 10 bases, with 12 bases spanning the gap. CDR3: CASSLWEGAQYF. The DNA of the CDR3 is TGTGCCAGCAGTTTATGGGAGGGGGCGCAGTATTTT.

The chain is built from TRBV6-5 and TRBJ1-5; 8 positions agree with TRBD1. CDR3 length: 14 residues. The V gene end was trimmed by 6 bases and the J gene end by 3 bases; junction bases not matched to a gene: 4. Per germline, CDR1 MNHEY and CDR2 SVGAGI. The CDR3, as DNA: TGTGCCAGCAGGACAGGGGCCAACAATCAGCCCCAGCATTTT. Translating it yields CASRTGANNQPQHF.

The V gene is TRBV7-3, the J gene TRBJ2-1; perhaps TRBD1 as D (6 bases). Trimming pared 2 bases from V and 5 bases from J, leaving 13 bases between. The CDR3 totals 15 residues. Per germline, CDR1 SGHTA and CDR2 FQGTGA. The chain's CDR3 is CASSLVSGTHNEQFF. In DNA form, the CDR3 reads TGTGCCAGCAGCTTAGTATCTGGGACACACAATGAGCAGTTCTTC.

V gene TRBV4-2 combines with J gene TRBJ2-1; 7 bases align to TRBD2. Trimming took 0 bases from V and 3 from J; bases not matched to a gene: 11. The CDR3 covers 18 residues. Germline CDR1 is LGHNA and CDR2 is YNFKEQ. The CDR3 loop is CASSQELFGSGNYNEQFF. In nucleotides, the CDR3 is TGTGCCAGCAGCCAAGAGTTATTCGGGAGCGGGAACTACAATGAGCAGTTCTTC.